The 29 T cell receptor beta chains reported below all come from one sample, sequenced in a study of CD8 T cells in ankylosing spondylitis (TCRdb year 2017). Here is what the overall study found, with its caveats: A TCR beta motif made up of several highly homologous amino acid variants appeared to be characteristic of blood from ankylosing spondylitis patients.

These receptors have no known antigen. The library was obtained by 5' RACE. Reads for this sample came from an Illumina HiSeq 2500. TCRdb trimmed public reads at Q25 via fastp, called clones via MiXCR and kept in-frame beta chains. Each entry merges the rows of one CDR3 protein and shows their most common DNA and genes. This sample is represented by hundreds of thousands of distinct CDR3 sequences; 25% to 30% of them were singletons. The ten largest clonotypes hold 0.85% to 1% of the sample. The sequencing sample was made of blood, either unsorted or a sorted T cell fraction (not recorded which). The receptors were sampled from a male donor with ankylosing spondylitis.

The chain links TRBV5-1 to TRBJ1-1, with no clear D. CDR3 length: 15 residues. V was shortened by 1 base and J by 0 bases, with 10 bases between the two germline ends. Per germline, CDR1 SGHRS and CDR2 YFSETQ. The CDR3 sequence is CASSLMADMNTEAFF. The CDR3 bases are TGCGCCAGCAGCTTGATGGCAGACATGAACACTGAAGCTTTCTTT.

This clonotype was recorded a few times. This chain joins TRBV20-1 and TRBJ2-7; TRBD1 agrees at 9 bases. CDR1 and CDR2 from the germline V gene are DFQATT and SNEGSKA (reference sequence). This CDR3 spans 13 amino acids. V shed 3 bases and J 4 bases; nucleotides not matched to a gene: 4. CDR3 bases: TGCAGTGCTAGGAACAGGGGGCTGTACGAGCAGTACTTC. As protein: CSARNRGLYEQYF.

The chain uses TRBV24-1 and TRBJ2-1, with D maybe TRBD1 (6 bases). Deletions cut 4 bases from V and 2 bases from J, with 14 bases between. Germline CDR1 reads KGHDR; CDR2 reads SFDVKD. CDR3 length: 16 residues. This chain's CDR3 is CATSENREHPYNEQFF. DNA of the CDR3: TGTGCCACCAGTGAGAACAGGGAGCACCCCTACAATGAGCAGTTCTTC.

The chain recombines TRBV3-1 with TRBJ2-5; D might be TRBD2 (6 bases). Germline V gene data show CDR1 as LGHDT and CDR2 as YNNKEL (reference sequence). This CDR3 contains 14 residues. V gave up 6 bases and J gave up 0 bases, with 11 bases separating them. The CDR3 region is CASSPDYHQETQYF. The CDR3 DNA sequence: TGTGCCAGCAGTCCGGACTACCACCAAGAGACCCAGTACTTC.

The V and J genes are TRBV20-1 and TRBJ2-1; TRBD2 matches 11 bases. With 0 bases clipped from V and 3 bases from J, the junction kept 7 bases outside the gene matches. Germline assignment: CDR1 DFQATT and CDR2 SNEGSKA (reference sequence). The length of the CDR3 is 17 residues. The CDR3 sequence is CSAREGTSGLLYNEQFF. CDR3 DNA: TGCAGTGCTAGAGAGGGGACTAGCGGTCTCCTCTACAATGAGCAGTTCTTC.

V and J are TRBV2 and TRBJ2-1, with D uncertain. The CDR3 runs 10 residues. Trimming took 3 bases from V and 13 from J, leaving 7 bases between them. Germline-derived CDR1 and CDR2 are SNHLY and FYNNEI. CDR3 coding DNA: TGTGCCAGCAGTGAGGAGCGACAGTTCTTC. As protein: CASSEERQFF.

The chain couples TRBV20-1 to TRBJ1-6; weak D call: TRBD1 (6 bases). The CDR3 covers 14 residues. Germline loops: CDR1 DFQATT, CDR2 SNEGSKA (reference sequence). V was clipped by 1 base and J by 6 bases, with 10 bases between them. CDR3 DNA: TGCAGTGCTAGAGTGGGGGCGGGTAATTCACCCCTCCACTTT. Protein product: CSARVGAGNSPLHF.

This clonotype has a handful of counts. The CDR3 protein is CASSVGAGGITDTQYF. Written as DNA, the CDR3 is TGTGCCAGCAGCGTAGGAGCGGGGGGGATCACAGATACGCAGTATTTT. The chain combines TRBV9 with TRBJ2-3; TRBD2 matches at 10 bases. The CDR3 has 16 residues. Germline V gene sequence: CDR1 SGDLS, CDR2 YYNGEE. V trimming: 0 bases; J trimming: 2 bases; junction bases outside the gene matches: 3.

CDR3 amino acids: CASSPGGDRGQPQHF. The DNA of the CDR3 is TGTGCCAGCTCACCCGGAGGGGACAGGGGTCAGCCCCAGCATTTT. The chain recombines TRBV18 with TRBJ1-5; 10 nucleotides match TRBD1. The CDR3 contains 15 residues. The V gene end was trimmed by 3 bases and the J gene end by 6 bases; junction bases not matched to a gene: 5. The germline gives CDR1 KGHSH, CDR2 LQKENI.

Only a few counts were recorded for this clonotype. The chain has TRBV7-2 and TRBJ2-4; D unresolved. CDR1 is SGHTA and CDR2 is FQGNSA in the germline V gene. The germline V and J ends were trimmed by 3 bases and 9 bases, with 9 bases remaining between them. The CDR3 length is 12 residues. CDR3 nucleotides: TGTGCCAGCAGCTTTTTACCCAGCATTCAGTACTTC. Encoded protein: CASSFLPSIQYF.

CDR3 DNA sequence: TGCGCCAGCAGCTTGGACCCCTTGGGGGCCGGGGAGCTGTTTTTT. This translates into CASSLDPLGAGELFF. J is TRBJ2-2 and V is TRBV5-1; D may correspond to TRBD1 or TRBD2 (5 bases each). CDR1 is SGHRS and CDR2 is YFSETQ in the germline V gene. The CDR3 is made up of 15 amino acids. Between the trimmed V and J ends, which lost 0 bases and 6 bases, there was a span of 12 bases.

The gene calls are TRBV12-3 or TRBV12-4 and TRBJ2-1; D call uncertain. This CDR3 has 13 amino acids. V was cut by 1 base and J by 5 bases, with 6 bases left in between. The CDR3 bases are TGTGCCAGCAGTTTAGACGCCGACAATGAGCAGTTCTTC. It translates to CASSLDADNEQFF.

The chain carries TRBV20-1 and TRBJ2-1; tentatively, D is TRBD2 (5 bases). The germline V gene encodes CDR1 DFQATT and CDR2 SNEGSKA (reference sequence). This CDR3 spans 17 amino acids. Deletions cut 1 base from V and 4 bases from J, with 20 bases between. In DNA, the CDR3 is TGCAGTGCTAGAGTTAGGGCGGTGGGAGTAGGGTACAATGAGCAGTTCTTC. It yields the protein CSARVRAVGVGYNEQFF.

This clonotype was observed a handful of times. The V call is TRBV18, the J call TRBJ2-7, with D possibly being TRBD2 (6 bases). The germline V and J ends were trimmed by 4 bases and 3 bases, with 10 bases remaining between them. The CDR3 totals 13 residues. Germline CDR1 reads KGHSH; CDR2 reads LQKENI. CDR3 DNA sequence: TGTGCCAGCTCACACGGACTACACTACGAGCAGTACGTC. The encoded protein is CASSHGLHYEQYV.

The genes are TRBV5-1 and TRBJ1-1; no clear D. CDR3 length: 16 amino acids. The germline V and J ends were trimmed by 0 bases and 0 bases, with 12 bases remaining between them. Germline V gene sequence: CDR1 SGHRS, CDR2 YFSETQ. In DNA form, the CDR3 reads TGCGCCAGCAGCTTGGGTTTGCGGGGAATGAACACTGAAGCTTTCTTT. Translated: CASSLGLRGMNTEAFF.

The V and J genes are TRBV20-1 and TRBJ2-7; D not certain. Trimming pared 7 bases from V and 0 bases from J, leaving 4 bases between. This CDR3 region has 10 residues. Germline assignment: CDR1 DFQATT and CDR2 SNEGSKA (reference sequence). The chain's CDR3 is CSVYSYEQYF. Written as DNA, the CDR3 is TGCAGTGTCTACTCCTACGAGCAGTACTTC.

This clonotype was seen only a few times. CDR3 loop: CASSPEVTGELFF. As DNA, the CDR3 is TGTGCCAGCAGCCCGGAGGTTACCGGGGAGCTGTTTTTT. V and J are TRBV11-2 and TRBJ2-2, with D perhaps matching TRBD2 (5 bases). This CDR3 region has 13 residues. Germline assignment: CDR1 SGHAT and CDR2 FQNNGV. V was clipped by 5 bases and J by 5 bases, with 9 bases between them.

The CDR3 nucleotides read TGTGCCAGCAGTGAAAGGCTAGCGGGAGGCAATGAGCAGTTCTTC. Translation gives CASSERLAGGNEQFF. This chain joins TRBV2 and TRBJ2-1, with 11 bases fitting TRBD2. CDR1 is SNHLY and CDR2 is FYNNEI in the germline V gene. The CDR3 is made up of 15 amino acids. V shed 2 bases and J 6 bases; nucleotides not matched to a gene: 3.

This clonotype was recorded a few times. This chain links TRBV27 with TRBJ2-3; 12 bases are a match to TRBD2. CDR3 length equals 16 residues. CDR1 is MNHEY and CDR2 is SMNVEV in the germline V gene (reference sequence). V lost 5 bases and J lost 7; bases outside the gene matches: 10. For the CDR3, the DNA is TGTGCCAGCAGTACCCGACTAGCGGGGGCCTCATATACGCAGTATTTT. Its translation is CASSTRLAGASYTQYF.

This clonotype was seen a handful of times. The DNA for the CDR3 is TGCGCCAGCAGCTTGGAACAGGGGGCGCGTACTGAAGCTTTCTTT. Amino acid sequence: CASSLEQGARTEAFF. The rearrangement joins TRBV5-1 to TRBJ1-1, with 9 bases lining up with TRBD1. CDR3 length: 15 amino acids. CDR1 and CDR2 (germline): SGHRS, YFSETQ. The V segment lost 0 bases and the J segment 5 bases; nucleotides outside the gene matches: 5. The full variable domain, with the rest looked up from reference TRBV5-1 and TRBJ1-1, is KAGVTQTPRYLIKTRGQQVTLSCSPISGHRSVSWYQQTPGQGLQFLFEYFSETQRNKGNFPGRFSGRQFSNSRSEMNVSTLELGDSALYLCASSLEQGARTEAFFGQGTRLTVV.

This clonotype appeared a single time. The V call is TRBV7-6, the J call TRBJ1-6; D gene ambiguous. The CDR3 loop spans 18 amino acids. V was trimmed by 5 bases and J by 0 bases, leaving 17 bases between them. Per germline, CDR1 SGHVS and CDR2 FNYEAQ. Written as DNA, the CDR3 is TGTGCCAGCAGCCCCCGACCGGTCCAAGGCTCCTATAATTCACCCCTCCACTTT. Its protein is CASSPRPVQGSYNSPLHF. The variable domain in full, completed from reference TRBV7-6 and TRBJ1-6, reads GAGVSQSPRYKVTKRGQDVALRCDPISGHVSLYWYRQALGQGPEFLTYFNYEAQQDKSGLPNDRFSAERPEGSISTLTIQRTEQRDSAMYRCASSPRPVQGSYNSPLHFGNGTRLTVT.

The chain recombines TRBV12-3 or TRBV12-4 with TRBJ2-1, with D perhaps matching TRBD2 (5 bases). The CDR3 covers 14 residues. With 7 bases removed from V and 8 bases from J, the gap between germline ends came to 18 bases. In DNA, the CDR3 is TGTGCCAGCACCCTGGGTAGCGATACCGATGAGCAGTTCTTC. Its translation is CASTLGSDTDEQFF.

In this sample, this clonotype turned up many times. The rearrangement uses TRBV5-4 and TRBJ1-1; D unresolved. The V and J ends lost 4 bases and 4 bases respectively, with 23 bases between them. The CDR3 sequence is 17 residues long. Looked up from germline, CDR1 is SGHNT and CDR2 is YYREEE (reference sequence). The CDR3 loop is CASSPLLLRRKGTEAFF. DNA for the CDR3: TGTGCCAGCAGCCCCCTACTTTTACGGAGGAAGGGCACTGAAGCTTTCTTT.

This clonotype was found once. The rearrangement links TRBV20-1 to TRBJ2-7; D assignment may be TRBD1 or TRBD2 (6 bases each). The CDR3 runs 15 residues. V lost 3 bases and J lost 3, with 18 bases in between. The V gene's germline CDR1 is DFQATT and CDR2 SNEGSKA (reference sequence). The CDR3 loop reads CSASGVEGGVYEQYF. The CDR3 bases are TGCAGTGCTAGTGGGGTTGAGGGGGGCGTCTACGAGCAGTACTTC.

This clonotype showed up just a few times. This chain uses TRBV27 with TRBJ1-1; 9 positions match TRBD1. V lost 4 bases, J lost 1 base, and 4 bases stayed unmatched. This CDR3 has 15 residues. Germline V gene sequence: CDR1 MNHEY, CDR2 SMNVEV (reference sequence). CDR3 sequence (DNA): TGTGCCAGCAGTTCCTCGGGACAGGGGAACACTGAAGCTTTCTTT. Encoded protein: CASSSSGQGNTEAFF.

There are a few counts of this clonotype. The chain joins TRBV24-1 to TRBJ1-2, with D maybe TRBD1 (5 bases). Trimming cost V 5 bases and J 6 bases, with 6 bases left between them. The CDR3 runs to 11 residues. The V gene's germline CDR1 is KGHDR and CDR2 SFDVKD. The CDR3 sequence: CATSGGDGYTF. The CDR3 region has the DNA TGTGCCACCAGTGGAGGGGATGGCTACACCTTC.

This clonotype turned up a few times. Here the CDR3 DNA reads TGCGCCAGCAGCTTAGACAGGGAAGATTCACCCCTCCACTTT. It encodes CASSLDREDSPLHF. The J gene is TRBJ1-6, the V gene TRBV5-1, with 7 bases matching TRBD1. The germline V gene has CDR1 SGHRS and CDR2 YFSETQ. The CDR3 has 14 amino acids. Trimming removed 2 bases from V and 8 bases from J; junction bases left unmatched: 4. Based on the CDR3 plus reference TRBV5-1 and TRBJ1-6, the full variable domain is KAGVTQTPRYLIKTRGQQVTLSCSPISGHRSVSWYQQTPGQGLQFLFEYFSETQRNKGNFPGRFSGRQFSNSRSEMNVSTLELGDSALYLCASSLDREDSPLHFGNGTRLTVT.

This clonotype appeared a few times. J is TRBJ2-7 and V is TRBV6-2 or TRBV6-3, with D unclear. Germline V gene lookup returns CDR1 MNHEY and CDR2 SVGEGT. The germline V and J ends were trimmed by 0 bases and 5 bases, with 11 bases remaining between them. There are 14 residues in the CDR3. Here the CDR3 reads CASSYSASLNEQYF. In DNA, the CDR3 is TGTGCCAGCAGTTACTCTGCCAGCTTAAACGAGCAGTACTTC.

The chain couples TRBV4-2 to TRBJ2-1; D not resolved. Germline assignment: CDR1 LGHNA and CDR2 YNFKEQ. V lost 1 base and J 1 base, leaving 14 bases between the germline ends. There are 17 residues in the CDR3. CDR3 in DNA: TGTGCCAGCAGCCAAGTAATAAGCGTTCGGTCCTACAATGAGCAGTTCTTC. This gives the protein CASSQVISVRSYNEQFF.